A selection of T cell receptor beta chains follows, all from one sample in a study of Graves' ophthalmopathy and Graves' hyperthyroidism. TCRdb reprocessed the multiplex PCR reads with MiXCR, giving one entry per CDR3 protein. The data hold hundreds of thousands of distinct CDR3 sequences, with approximately 15% observed a single time. Input material: blood. All receptors come from a woman in her thirties with Graves' ophthalmopathy. The CDR3 runs from the conserved cysteine through the conserved F or W. Fields, in order: D gene, clone size, J gene, V gene, CDR3 DNA, CDR3 protein. A D gene is named only where the DNA matches it firmly. The listing skips clone size in some rows; elsewhere it reads once, few, many or a size class.

>-|many|TRBJ1-1|TRBV20-1
TGCAGTGCTTACCGGGACCCCAGTAGGAACACTGAAGCTTTCTTT
CSAYRDPSRNTEAFF
>-|many|TRBJ2-7|TRBV6-1
TGTGCCAGCAGTGAAGAGCTTAGGGTGAACGAGCAGTACTTC
CASSEELRVNEQYF
>-|many|TRBJ1-1|TRBV10-3
TGTGCCATCAGTGAATACAGGGCAGCCACTGAAGCTTTCTTT
CAISEYRAATEAFF
>-|many|TRBJ2-7|TRBV2
TGTGCCAGCAGTGAAGGGGGTTTGAGCGAGCAGTACTTC
CASSEGGLSEQYF
>-|-|TRBJ2-7|TRBV12-3/TRBV12-4
TGTGCCAGCAGGGAGGAAGGGCTGCCCTACGAGCAGTACTTC
CASREEGLPYEQYF
>-|many|TRBJ1-1|TRBV6-1
TGTGCCAGCAGTGAAGCGAAGACAAGAATGAACACTGAAGCTTTCTTT
CASSEAKTRMNTEAFF
>TRBD2|many|TRBJ2-7|TRBV28
TGTGCCAGCAGTTTAGGGGGTCTAGCGGGAGGCGAGCAGTACTTC
CASSLGGLAGGEQYF
>-|many|TRBJ2-5|TRBV7-2
TGTGCCAGCAGCTTAAGGCAACCGCCTATGTCAGAGACCCAGTACTTC
CASSLRQPPMSETQYF
>-|many|TRBJ1-5|TRBV6-1
TGTGCCAGCAGGGGCTCGGGGCCTCTCTCACAGCCCCAGCATTTT
CASRGSGPLSQPQHF
>-|many|TRBJ2-5|TRBV20-1
TGCAGCCTGAGGCAGGGGGAGACCCAGTACTTC
CSLRQGETQYF
>TRBD1|many|TRBJ1-6|TRBV6-2/TRBV6-3
TGTGCCAGCAGTTACTCGATTACAGGGGGGAATTCACCCCTCCACTTT
CASSYSITGGNSPLHF
>TRBD2|many|TRBJ2-7|TRBV28
TGTGCCAGCAGCGGGACTAGCGGGAGAGACTCCTACGAGCAGTACTTC
CASSGTSGRDSYEQYF
>-|-|TRBJ1-1|TRBV6-1
TGTGCCAGCAGGCACGGAGGTCCTGAAGCTTTCTTT
CASRHGGPEAFF
>-|many|TRBJ1-2|TRBV6-1
TGTGCCAGCAGTGAAATGACAGCTGGGGGCTACACCTTC
CASSEMTAGGYTF
>TRBD1|many|TRBJ2-7|TRBV2
TGTGCCAGCAGTGCGGGACAGCACTCCGACTACGAGCAGTACTTC
CASSAGQHSDYEQYF
>-|many|TRBJ2-7|TRBV7-2
TGTGCCAGCAGCCCTGGACCGCGGGGCGAGCAGTACTTC
CASSPGPRGEQYF
>TRBD1|-|TRBJ1-2|TRBV12-3/TRBV12-4
TGTGCCAGCAGACGGGACAGGGGAAACTATGGCTACACCTTC
CASRRDRGNYGYTF
>-|-|TRBJ2-4|TRBV12-3/TRBV12-4
TGTGCCAGCAGTTGGGGGATCCTAGCCAAAAACATTCAGTACTTC
CASSWGILAKNIQYF
>TRBD1|few|TRBJ1-1|TRBV12-3/TRBV12-4
TGTGCCAGCAGGGGACAGGGTGCGACCACTGAAGCTTTCTTT
CASRGQGATTEAFF
>-|few|TRBJ2-4|TRBV15
TGTGCCACCAGCAGAGATCGGGGCGAGGGCATTCAGTACTTC
CATSRDRGEGIQYF
>-|many|TRBJ2-7|TRBV27
TGTGCCAGCAGCCCAAACGCCTACGAGCAGTACTTC
CASSPNAYEQYF
>-|-|TRBJ2-2|TRBV3-1
TGTGCCAGCAGCCCCTTGGGGGCTAGCCGGATCACCGGGGAGCTGTTTTTT
CASSPLGASRITGELFF
>-|many|TRBJ2-7|TRBV7-3
TGTGCCAACGGCCTGAGGATTGGGGCCTACGAGCAGTACTTC
CANGLRIGAYEQYF
>-|many|TRBJ2-7|TRBV28
TGTGCCAGCAGTCAAGCGCCAGGGGTGACCTACGAGCAGTACTTC
CASSQAPGVTYEQYF
>TRBD1|many|TRBJ1-2|TRBV12-3/TRBV12-4
TGTGCCAGCAGTGACACAGGGGTATACGGCTACACCTTC
CASSDTGVYGYTF
>TRBD1|many|TRBJ2-7|TRBV24-1
TGTGCCACCAGTGATCTGGACAGGGACGAGCAGTACTTC
CATSDLDRDEQYF
>-|few|TRBJ2-2|TRBV4-1
TGCGCCAGCAGCCACCTAAGAACCGGGGAGCTGTTTTTT
CASSHLRTGELFF
>-|-|TRBJ2-2|TRBV12-3/TRBV12-4
TGTGCCAGCAGTTTGGACAATTCGAACACCGGGGAGCTGTTTTTT
CASSLDNSNTGELFF
>-|many|TRBJ2-7|TRBV28
TGTGCCAGCAGGAGGGTTGGCGAGCAGTACTTC
CASRRVGEQYF
>-|-|TRBJ1-2|TRBV5-1
TGCGCCAGCAGCAGACCACAGGGAACCAATGGCTACAGCTTC
CASSRPQGTNGYSF
>-|many|TRBJ1-2|TRBV5-6
TGTGCCAGCAGCTGGGACACCCCGATCGCCTATGGCTACACCTTC
CASSWDTPIAYGYTF
>-|many|TRBJ2-2|TRBV3-1
TGTGCCAGCAGCCAAGTCGGGGATCGCACCGGGGAGCTGTTTTTT
CASSQVGDRTGELFF
>-|few|TRBJ2-3|TRBV11-2
TGTGCCAGCAGCTTTGATAGCGCCAGCACAGATACGCAGTATTTT
CASSFDSASTDTQYF
>TRBD1|many|TRBJ1-2|TRBV12-3/TRBV12-4
TGTGCCAGCAGTTTAAGGCCCGCAACCGGGACAGTTCTCTATGGCTACACCTTC
CASSLRPATGTVLYGYTF
>-|many|TRBJ1-1|TRBV5-1
TGCGCCAGCAGCTTGGACGGTGTTAACACTGAAGCTTTCTTT
CASSLDGVNTEAFF
>-|many|TRBJ1-3|TRBV27
TGTGCCAGCAGCCTCAAGCCCGCCAATGCCCTCTCTGGAAACACCATATATTTT
CASSLKPANALSGNTIYF
>-|many|TRBJ2-6|TRBV5-1
TGCGCCAGCAGCTCCGAGGTGGGGGCCAACGTCCTGACTTTC
CASSSEVGANVLTF
>-|many|TRBJ1-6|TRBV12-3/TRBV12-4
TGTGCCAGCAGTTGGGGGGGTTCCTATAATTCACCCCTCCACTTT
CASSWGGSYNSPLHF
>TRBD1|many|TRBJ1-5|TRBV28
TGTGCCAGCAGTTTCGGGGACAGACTTAATCAGCCCCAGCATTTT
CASSFGDRLNQPQHF
>-|-|TRBJ1-1|TRBV12-3/TRBV12-4
TGTGCCAGCAGTCGACAGGTCGGCCAGGAAGCTTTCTTT
CASSRQVGQEAFF
>-|few|TRBJ2-7|TRBV9
TGTGCCAGCAGCGCAACCCCCTCCGGACGGCGGGAGCAGTACTTC
CASSATPSGRREQYF
>-|many|TRBJ2-5|TRBV19
TGTGCCAGTAGAAGGACTCGGCAAGAGACCCAGTACTTC
CASRRTRQETQYF
>-|many|TRBJ1-5|TRBV12-3/TRBV12-4
TGTGCCAGCAGCCCCGCCCGGGATCAGCCCCAGCATTTT
CASSPARDQPQHF
>-|many|TRBJ1-5|TRBV15
TGTGCCACTTCACGGGGACATTTGGGCAATCAGCCCCAGCATTTT
CATSRGHLGNQPQHF
>-|many|TRBJ1-1|TRBV7-3
TGTGCCAGCAGCTTAAATGGGGGTTTTGAGGCGTTCACTGAAGCTTTCTTT
CASSLNGGFEAFTEAFF
>-|-|TRBJ2-7|TRBV2
TGTGCCAGCGGGGAGTACCGCGCCTACGAGCAGTACTTC
CASGEYRAYEQYF
>-|-|TRBJ1-5|TRBV12-3/TRBV12-4
TGTGCCAGCAGCCCCACGGGGGCCAACAATCAGCCCCAGCATTTT
CASSPTGANNQPQHF
>TRBD1|many|TRBJ2-7|TRBV6-1
TGTGCCAGCAAGATCTTGACAGGGCGACGGTACGAGCAGTACTTC
CASKILTGRRYEQYF
>-|many|TRBJ1-1|TRBV19
TGTGCCAGTAAAGACAGGAGGAACACTGAAGCTTTCTTT
CASKDRRNTEAFF
>-|few|TRBJ2-6|TRBV5-1
TGCGCCAGCAGCCCTATTTCAGGGCCAGGGGCCAACGTCCTGACTTTC
CASSPISGPGANVLTF
>TRBD1|many|TRBJ1-2|TRBV2
TGTGCCAGCCGTGGACAGGGTGAGACCTTC
CASRGQGETF
>TRBD1|many|TRBJ2-5|TRBV10-3
TGTGCCATCGCCGCCGGGACAGGGCAAGAGACCCAGTACTTC
CAIAAGTGQETQYF
>-|few|TRBJ1-1|TRBV7-9
TGTGCCAGCAGCTTAGTCGTCCCTGAGAACACTGAAGCTTTCTTT
CASSLVVPENTEAFF
>-|many|TRBJ1-5|TRBV12-3/TRBV12-4
TGTGCCAGCGCAGTAGCAGGCAATCAGCCCCAGCATTTT
CASAVAGNQPQHF
>-|few|TRBJ2-5|TRBV6-1
TGTGCCAGCAGTGAAGCTAGGAACCAAGAGACCCAGTACTTC
CASSEARNQETQYF